This TCR beta chain was identified during a study of T cells in Graves' hyperthyroidism and ophthalmopathy. Regarding the study as a whole: Median prediction lead before ophthalmopathy onset was around seven months with the model. Blood also contained most expanded thyroid clonotypes above 0.001.

Trimming shortened V by 5 bases and J by 5 bases, and 15 bases separated the two germline ends. CDR1 and CDR2 from the germline V gene are SGHVS and FQNEAQ. The CDR3 consists of 14 residues. It was RNA transcripts that yielded the amplified TCR beta CDR3 regions. In the first-round RT-PCR of the TCR CDR3, the HTBI primer set was used. MiXCR, run by TCRdb on the multiplex PCR reads, gives a single entry per CDR3 protein. Among fewer than 650,000 distinct CDR3 sequences listed, approximately 15% were seen once. Uncontrolled infection, other autoimmune disease, pregnancy and lactation each barred patients from inclusion. Fresh 10 ml peripheral blood yielded PBMCs. Of note for this clonotype: Its antigen is undetermined.

This chain uses TRBV7-8 with TRBJ1-2; D might be TRBD1 (6 bases). The specimen sequenced was blood. The receptor comes from a woman in her twenties or thirties with Graves' hyperthyroidism that later progressed to Graves' ophthalmopathy. The CDR3, as DNA: TGTGCCAGCAGCCCGGGGACAAACGGGTATGGCTACACCTTC. Protein sequence: CASSPGTNGYGYTF.